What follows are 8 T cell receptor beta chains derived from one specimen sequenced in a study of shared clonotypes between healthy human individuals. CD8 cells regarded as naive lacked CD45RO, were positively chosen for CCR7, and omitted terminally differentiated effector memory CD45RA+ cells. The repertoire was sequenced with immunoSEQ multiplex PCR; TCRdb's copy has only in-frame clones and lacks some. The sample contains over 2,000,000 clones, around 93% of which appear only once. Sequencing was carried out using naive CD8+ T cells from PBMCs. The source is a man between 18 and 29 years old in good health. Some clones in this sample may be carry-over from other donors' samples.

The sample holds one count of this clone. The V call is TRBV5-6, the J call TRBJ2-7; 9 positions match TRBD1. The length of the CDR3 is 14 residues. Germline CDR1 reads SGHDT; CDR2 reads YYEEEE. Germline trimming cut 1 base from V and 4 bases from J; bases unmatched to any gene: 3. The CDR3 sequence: CASSLRDRVYEQYF. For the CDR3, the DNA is TGTGCCAGCAGCTTGCGGGACAGGGTTTACGAGCAGTACTTC.

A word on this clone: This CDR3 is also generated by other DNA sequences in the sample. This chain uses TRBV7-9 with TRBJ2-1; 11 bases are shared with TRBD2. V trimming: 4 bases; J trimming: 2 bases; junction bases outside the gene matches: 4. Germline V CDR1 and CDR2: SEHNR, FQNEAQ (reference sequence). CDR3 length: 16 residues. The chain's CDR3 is CASSSGTSGTYNEQFF. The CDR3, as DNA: TGTGCCAGCAGCTCTGGGACTAGCGGAACCTACAATGAGCAGTTCTTC.

The CDR3: CASRGAGLSSYNEQFF. CDR3 nucleotide sequence: TGTGCCAGCAGGGGAGCCGGGTTGAGCTCCTACAATGAGCAGTTCTTC. The chain joins TRBV11-2 to TRBJ2-1; possibly TRBD2 for D (5 bases). Germline-derived CDR1 and CDR2 are SGHAT and FQNNGV. The CDR3 has 16 amino acids. The germline V and J ends were trimmed by 6 bases and 0 bases, with 15 bases remaining between them. Variable domain in full (rest from reference TRBV11-2 and TRBJ2-1): EAGVAQSPRYKIIEKRQSVAFWCNPISGHATLYWYQQILGQGPKLLIQFQNNGVVDDSQLPKDRFSAERLKGVDSTLKIQPAKLEDSAVYLCASRGAGLSSYNEQFFGPGTRLTVL.

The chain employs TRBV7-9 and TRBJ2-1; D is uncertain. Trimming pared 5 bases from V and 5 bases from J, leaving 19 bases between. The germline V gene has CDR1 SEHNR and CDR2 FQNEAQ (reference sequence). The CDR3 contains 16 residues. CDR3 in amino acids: CASSEHSGRWHNEQFF. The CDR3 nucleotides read TGTGCCAGCAGCGAACATTCTGGCAGGTGGCACAATGAGCAGTTCTTC.

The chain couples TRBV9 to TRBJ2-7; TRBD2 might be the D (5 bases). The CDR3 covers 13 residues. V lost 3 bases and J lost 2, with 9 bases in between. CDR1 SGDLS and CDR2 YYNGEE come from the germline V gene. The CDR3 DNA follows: TGTGCCAGCAGCGCCGGACTGCCCTACGAGCAGTACTTC. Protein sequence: CASSAGLPYEQYF.

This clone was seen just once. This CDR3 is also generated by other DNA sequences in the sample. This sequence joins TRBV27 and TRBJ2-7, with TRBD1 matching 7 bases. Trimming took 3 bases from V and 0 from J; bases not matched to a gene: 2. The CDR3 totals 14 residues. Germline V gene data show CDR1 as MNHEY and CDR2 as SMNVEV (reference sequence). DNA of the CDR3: TGTGCCAGCAGTTTTGGGACAGCCTCCTACGAGCAGTACTTC. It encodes CASSFGTASYEQYF.

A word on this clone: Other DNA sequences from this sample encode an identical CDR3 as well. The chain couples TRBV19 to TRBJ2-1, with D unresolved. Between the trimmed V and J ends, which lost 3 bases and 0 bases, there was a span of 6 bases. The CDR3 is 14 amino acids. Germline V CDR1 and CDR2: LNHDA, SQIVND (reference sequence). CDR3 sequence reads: CASSMSTSYNEQFF. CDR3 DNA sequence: TGTGCCAGTAGTATGTCCACCTCCTACAATGAGCAGTTCTTC.

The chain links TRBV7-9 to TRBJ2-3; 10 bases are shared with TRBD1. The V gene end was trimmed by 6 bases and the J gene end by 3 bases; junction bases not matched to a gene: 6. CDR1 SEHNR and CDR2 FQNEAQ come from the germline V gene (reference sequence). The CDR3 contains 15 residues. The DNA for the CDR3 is TGTGCCAGCAGGACAGGGGGCGGCGTAACAGATACGCAGTATTTT. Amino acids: CASRTGGGVTDTQYF.